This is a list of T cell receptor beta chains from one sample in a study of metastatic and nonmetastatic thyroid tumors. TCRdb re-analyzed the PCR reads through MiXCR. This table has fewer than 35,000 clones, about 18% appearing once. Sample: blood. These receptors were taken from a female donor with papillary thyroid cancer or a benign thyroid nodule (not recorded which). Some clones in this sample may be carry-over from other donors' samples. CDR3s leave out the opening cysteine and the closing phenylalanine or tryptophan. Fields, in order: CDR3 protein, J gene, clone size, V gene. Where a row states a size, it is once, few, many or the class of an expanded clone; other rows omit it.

cdr3_aa: SVLGRGGRYEQY
j_call: TRBJ2-7
clone_size: many
v_call: TRBV20-1

cdr3_aa: SARIGTGQETQY
j_call: TRBJ2-5
clone_size: many
v_call: TRBV20-1

cdr3_aa: ASSKTSGATYEQY
j_call: TRBJ2-7
clone_size: -
v_call: TRBV5-1

cdr3_aa: ATRGDRGVTDTQY
j_call: TRBJ2-3
clone_size: few
v_call: TRBV15

cdr3_aa: ASSRVLTGLNNSPLH
j_call: TRBJ1-6
clone_size: -
v_call: TRBV4-1

cdr3_aa: ASSPGLATGEQY
j_call: TRBJ2-7
clone_size: few
v_call: TRBV6-1

cdr3_aa: SAEPQGRRYEQY
j_call: TRBJ2-7
clone_size: many
v_call: TRBV20-1

cdr3_aa: ASSLGARYNEQF
j_call: TRBJ2-1
clone_size: many
v_call: TRBV5-1

cdr3_aa: ASSSIGLAGGKDTQY
j_call: TRBJ2-3
clone_size: many
v_call: TRBV2

cdr3_aa: ASSEGGEDTEAF
j_call: TRBJ1-1
clone_size: many
v_call: TRBV9

cdr3_aa: AISRDWFRGTGELF
j_call: TRBJ2-2
clone_size: many
v_call: TRBV10-3

cdr3_aa: ASSYSGGGSYNEQF
j_call: TRBJ2-1
clone_size: -
v_call: TRBV6-6

cdr3_aa: SASFGTSDTDTQY
j_call: TRBJ2-3
clone_size: many
v_call: TRBV20-1

cdr3_aa: ASSAGQENTEAF
j_call: TRBJ1-1
clone_size: -
v_call: TRBV11-2

cdr3_aa: ASSLFGRGSTDTQY
j_call: TRBJ2-3
clone_size: many
v_call: TRBV9

cdr3_aa: ASSLGQGVANYGYT
j_call: TRBJ1-2
clone_size: medium-sized
v_call: TRBV5-1

cdr3_aa: SAEQTRIEQF
j_call: TRBJ2-1
clone_size: -
v_call: TRBV20-1

cdr3_aa: ASRHGGSGNTIY
j_call: TRBJ1-3
clone_size: -
v_call: TRBV2

cdr3_aa: ASSLGTGPEQY
j_call: TRBJ2-7
clone_size: many
v_call: TRBV5-1

cdr3_aa: ASGREGSNEQF
j_call: TRBJ2-1
clone_size: many
v_call: TRBV10-3

cdr3_aa: ASSLFVGGGRGEQF
j_call: TRBJ2-1
clone_size: many
v_call: TRBV7-2

cdr3_aa: ASSQPGSGRVEDTQY
j_call: TRBJ2-3
clone_size: -
v_call: TRBV4-1

cdr3_aa: ASSPRGFQGADTQY
j_call: TRBJ2-3
clone_size: many
v_call: TRBV3-1

cdr3_aa: ASSLETDTQY
j_call: TRBJ2-3
clone_size: many
v_call: TRBV5-5

cdr3_aa: AWSTGEVGEQF
j_call: TRBJ2-1
clone_size: many
v_call: TRBV30

cdr3_aa: ASSPYHRGPGNTIY
j_call: TRBJ1-3
clone_size: many
v_call: TRBV14

cdr3_aa: ASSEQGDGYT
j_call: TRBJ1-2
clone_size: many
v_call: TRBV10-2

cdr3_aa: ASSPSGARDTQY
j_call: TRBJ2-3
clone_size: -
v_call: TRBV18

cdr3_aa: ASSVDWLATNSYEQY
j_call: TRBJ2-7
clone_size: -
v_call: TRBV9

cdr3_aa: ASSHRGAPYEQY
j_call: TRBJ2-7
clone_size: -
v_call: TRBV18

cdr3_aa: ASSLGVSTEAF
j_call: TRBJ1-1
clone_size: -
v_call: TRBV11-3

cdr3_aa: ASSLGQGFNEQY
j_call: TRBJ2-7
clone_size: many
v_call: TRBV7-9

cdr3_aa: ASSPSWRANEKLF
j_call: TRBJ1-4
clone_size: many
v_call: TRBV28

cdr3_aa: ASSRGPGELF
j_call: TRBJ2-2
clone_size: many
v_call: TRBV6-1

cdr3_aa: ASKGANTRELF
j_call: TRBJ2-2
clone_size: -
v_call: TRBV6-8